A selection of T cell receptor beta chains follows, all from one sample in a study of blood T cell repertoires in COVID-19. Assay: immunoSEQ multiplex PCR; the TCRdb copy retains only in-frame clones and omits some. The sample holds over 100,000 clones, about 87% seen once. The sequencing sample was made of peripheral blood. All receptors come from a human donor in a cohort sampled during active COVID-19. Each CDR3 is given with its conserved first and last residue. A D gene is named only where the DNA matches it firmly. Size is stated for part of the rows, as once, few or many counts, or as a class when the clone is expanded.

v_call,clone_size,d_call,j_call,cdr3_aa,cdr3_nt
TRBV7-6,-,TRBD1,TRBJ1-4,CASSLARDRVLTEKLFF,TGTGCCAGCAGCTTAGCGCGGGACAGGGTATTGACGGAAAAACTGTTTTTT
TRBV7-8,-,-,TRBJ1-2,CASSLAAGNSGSLYGYTF,TGTGCCAGCAGCTTAGCGGCGGGAAACTCCGGTTCTCTCTATGGCTACACCTTC
TRBV18,-,-,TRBJ1-4,CASSPRAGLNEKLFF,TGTGCCAGCTCACCACGAGCGGGGCTGAATGAAAAACTGTTTTTT
TRBV9,-,TRBD1,TRBJ1-2,CASSQPRTGNYGYTF,TGTGCCAGCAGTCAACCAAGGACAGGAAACTATGGCTACACCTTC
TRBV28,-,TRBD1,TRBJ2-3,CASSSGQGTDTQYF,TGTGCCAGCAGTTCTGGACAGGGCACAGATACGCAGTATTTT
TRBV5-1,-,TRBD1,TRBJ2-3,CASSFGTGVADTQYF,TGCGCCAGCAGCTTTGGGACAGGGGTAGCAGATACGCAGTATTTT
TRBV18,-,TRBD1,TRBJ1-5,CASSPMTGDYSNQPQHF,TGTGCCAGCTCACCGATGACAGGGGATTATAGCAATCAGCCCCAGCATTTT
TRBV4-2,-,TRBD2,TRBJ2-2,CASSRVAGGTGELFF,TGTGCCAGCAGCCGCGTAGCGGGAGGGACCGGGGAGCTGTTTTTT
TRBV28,-,TRBD1,TRBJ1-5,CASSLSGGRGNQPQHF,TGTGCCAGCAGTTTATCAGGGGGCCGGGGCAATCAGCCCCAGCATTTT
TRBV24-1,few,TRBD2,TRBJ2-1,CATSDLPFRTSGANEQFF,TGTGCCACCAGTGATTTGCCATTTCGGACTAGCGGCGCCAATGAGCAGTTCTTC
TRBV5-4,-,-,TRBJ1-1,CASSLAWGGTMNTEAFF,TGTGCCAGCAGCTTAGCGTGGGGGGGGACCATGAACACTGAAGCTTTCTTT
TRBV15,-,-,TRBJ2-1,CATSSPGRNEQFF,TGTGCCACCAGCAGCCCCGGCAGGAATGAGCAGTTCTTC
TRBV2,-,TRBD1,TRBJ2-7,CASSPIRSGTGMSNEQYF,TGTGCCAGCAGTCCTATCCGCTCCGGGACAGGGATGTCCAACGAGCAGTACTTC
TRBV3-1/TRBV3-2,-,-,TRBJ1-1,CASSLSGRGLNTEAFF,TGTGCCAGCAGCCTTTCCGGCAGGGGCCTGAACACTGAAGCTTTCTTT
TRBV11-2,-,TRBD2,TRBJ2-1,CAGASLGTRGSYNEQFF,TGTGCCGGGGCCAGCCTAGGGACTAGGGGCTCCTACAATGAGCAGTTCTTC
TRBV6-5,-,-,TRBJ2-7,CASRDASPPYEQYF,TGTGCCAGCAGGGATGCTAGCCCCCCTTACGAGCAGTACTTC
TRBV5-8,-,-,TRBJ1-5,CASSLVGGTPQHF,TGTGCCAGCAGCTTGGTAGGAGGGACGCCCCAGCATTTT
TRBV5-6,few,TRBD1,TRBJ2-2,CASSFSDRGRTGELFF,TGTGCCAGCAGCTTCTCCGACAGGGGGCGGACCGGGGAGCTGTTTTTT
TRBV12-5,once,-,TRBJ1-5,CASGLVTHAIQPQHF,TGTGCTAGTGGTTTGGTGACACACGCAATTCAGCCCCAGCATTTT
TRBV9,-,-,TRBJ1-6,CASSVSWDAGHSPLHF,TGTGCCAGCAGCGTCAGCTGGGATGCAGGGCATTCACCCCTCCACTTT
TRBV6-5,-,-,TRBJ1-1,CAMGRGNTEAFF,TGTGCCATGGGGAGGGGGAACACTGAAGCTTTCTTT
TRBV2,-,-,TRBJ2-3,CASSEGGRGPDTQYF,TGTGCCAGCAGTGAAGGAGGAAGGGGCCCAGATACGCAGTATTTT
TRBV29-1,-,TRBD1,TRBJ1-2,CSVDRPNRTGRGYTF,TGCAGCGTTGATCGCCCCAACCGGACAGGGAGAGGCTACACCTTC
TRBV3-1/TRBV3-2,-,-,TRBJ1-5,CASSQGGNSNQPQHF,TGTGCCAGCAGCCAAGGCGGGAATAGCAATCAGCCCCAGCATTTT
TRBV7-2,-,TRBD1,TRBJ2-1,CASSFDRASYNEQFF,TGTGCCAGCAGCTTTGACAGGGCCTCCTACAATGAGCAGTTCTTC
TRBV25-1,-,-,TRBJ1-1,CASTENTEAFF,TGTGCCAGCACAGAGAACACTGAAGCTTTCTTT
TRBV9,-,TRBD2,TRBJ2-3,CASSVAETSGTSTDTQYF,TGTGCCAGCAGCGTAGCGGAGACTAGCGGGACGAGCACAGATACGCAGTATTTT
TRBV4-1,-,-,TRBJ2-1,CASSLMSLGPRNEQFF,TGCGCCAGCAGCCTAATGAGTCTGGGCCCACGCAATGAGCAGTTCTTC
TRBV27,-,TRBD1,TRBJ1-2,CASRNLQGELGYTF,TGTGCCAGCCGAAATCTACAGGGGGAGCTTGGCTACACCTTC
TRBV6-6,-,-,TRBJ1-1,CASSSTENTEAFF,TGTGCCAGCAGTTCGACAGAGAACACTGAAGCTTTCTTT
TRBV19,-,-,TRBJ1-1,CASSLMGQNTEAFF,TGTGCCAGTAGTTTGATGGGGCAGAACACTGAAGCTTTCTTT
TRBV13,-,-,TRBJ2-1,CASSLGRAYNEQFF,TGTGCCAGCAGCTTAGGGCGGGCATACAATGAGCAGTTCTTC
TRBV7-8,-,-,TRBJ1-2,CASSLDLRVNGYTF,TGTGCCAGCAGCTTAGACCTCAGGGTGAATGGCTACACCTTC